This TCR beta chain was captured by sequencing in a study of blood T cell repertoires in COVID-19. In the study overall: The United States, Italy and Spain supplied acute and convalescent COVID-19 samples. T cells, B-cell-depleted T cells, or PBMCs supplied cDNA or gDNA.

Methods used by the authors: Reference gene primers were amplified, and this amplification served to estimate nucleated cell counts. Some clones are missing from TCRdb's copy, which holds only in-frame ones; the method was immunoSEQ multiplex PCR. The V and J calls and the clone size are those of that table, but D and trimming were determined from the DNA. The repertoire consists of about 180,000 clones, with roughly 84% occurring once and the leading ten covering 8% to 11%. The sample taken for sequencing was peripheral blood. This clonotype was sampled from a woman at least 80 years old with active or convalescent COVID-19.

The CDR3 DNA sequence: TGTGCCAGTAGTGGGACAGCGCCCCGGGCAGCCCAGCATTTT. Translated, it gives CASSGTAPRAAQHF. The V and J genes are TRBV19 and TRBJ1-5; 7 nucleotides match TRBD1. With 5 bases clipped from V and 11 bases from J, the junction kept 12 bases outside the gene matches. The CDR3 covers 14 residues. The germline gives CDR1 LNHDA, CDR2 SQIVND (reference sequence).